This note documents a single T cell receptor beta chain sequence. This sample is drawn from a study of T cell responses to AZD1222 COVID-19 vaccine. V shed 5 bases and J shed 10 bases, with 18 bases lying between them. The V gene's germline CDR1 is MDHEN and CDR2 SYDVKM. The CDR3 is 14 amino acids. Clones were read by immunoSEQ multiplex PCR, and TCRdb kept only the in-frame ones, dropping some. The sample has tens of thousands of clones; 85% to 90% are singletons. The sample here was peripheral blood, taken 28 days after the second AZD1222 dose. The receptor comes from an adult who received the AZD1222 COVID-19 vaccine. This chain uses TRBV28 with TRBJ2-1; tentatively, D is TRBD1 (6 bases). Written as DNA, the CDR3 is TGTGCCAGCAGTGCCCTGTCCCGAACAGGGGAGCAGTTCTTC. Amino acids: CASSALSRTGEQFF.